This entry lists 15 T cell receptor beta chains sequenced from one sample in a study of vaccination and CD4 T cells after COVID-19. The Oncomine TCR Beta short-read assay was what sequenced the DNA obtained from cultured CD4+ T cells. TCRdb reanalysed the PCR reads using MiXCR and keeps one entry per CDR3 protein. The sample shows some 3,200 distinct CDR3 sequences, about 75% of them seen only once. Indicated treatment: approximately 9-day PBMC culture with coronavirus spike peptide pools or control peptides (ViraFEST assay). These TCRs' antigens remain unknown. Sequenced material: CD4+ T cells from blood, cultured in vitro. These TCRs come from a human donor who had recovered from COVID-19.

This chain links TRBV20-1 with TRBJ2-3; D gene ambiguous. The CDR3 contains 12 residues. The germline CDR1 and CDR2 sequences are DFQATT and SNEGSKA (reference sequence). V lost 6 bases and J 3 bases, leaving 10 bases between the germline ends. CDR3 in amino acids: CSARSPTDTQYF. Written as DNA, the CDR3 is TGCAGTGCCAGGTCACCGACAGATACGCAGTATTTT.

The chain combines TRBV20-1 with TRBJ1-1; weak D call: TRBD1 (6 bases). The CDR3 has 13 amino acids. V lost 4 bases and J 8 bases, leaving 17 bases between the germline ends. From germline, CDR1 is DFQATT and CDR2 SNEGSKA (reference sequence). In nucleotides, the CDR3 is TGCAGTGCTAACGGGGGCGCACGGTCAGAAGCTTTCTTT. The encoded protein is CSANGGARSEAFF.

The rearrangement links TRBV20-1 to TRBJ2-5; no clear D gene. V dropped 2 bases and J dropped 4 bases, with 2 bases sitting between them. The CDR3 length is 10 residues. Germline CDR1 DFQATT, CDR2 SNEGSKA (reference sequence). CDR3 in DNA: TGCAGTGCTAGAAGAGAGACCCAGTACTTC. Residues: CSARRETQYF.

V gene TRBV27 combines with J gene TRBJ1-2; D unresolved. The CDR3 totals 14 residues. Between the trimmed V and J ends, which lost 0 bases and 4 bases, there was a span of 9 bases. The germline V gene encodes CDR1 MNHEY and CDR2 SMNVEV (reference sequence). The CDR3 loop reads CASSLSGGIYGYTF. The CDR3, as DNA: TGTGCCAGCAGTTTATCGGGAGGAATCTATGGCTACACCTTC.

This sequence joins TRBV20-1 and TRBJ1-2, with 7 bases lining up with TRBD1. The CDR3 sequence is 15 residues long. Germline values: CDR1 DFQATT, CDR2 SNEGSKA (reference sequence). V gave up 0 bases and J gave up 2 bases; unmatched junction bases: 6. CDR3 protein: CSARDFGTVNYGYTF. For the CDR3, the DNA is TGCAGTGCTAGAGATTTTGGGACAGTCAACTATGGCTACACCTTC.

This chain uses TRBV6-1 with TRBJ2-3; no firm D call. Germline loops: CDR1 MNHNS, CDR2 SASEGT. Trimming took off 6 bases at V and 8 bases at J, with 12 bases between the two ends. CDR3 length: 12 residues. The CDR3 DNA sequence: TGTGCCAGCAGAAACAGCCTTGCTACGCAGTATTTT. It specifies CASRNSLATQYF.

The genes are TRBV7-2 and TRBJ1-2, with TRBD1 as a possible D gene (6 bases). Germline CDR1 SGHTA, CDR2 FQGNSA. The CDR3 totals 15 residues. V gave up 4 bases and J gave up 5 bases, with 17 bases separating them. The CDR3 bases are TGTGCCAGCAGCTCCTCCGGGACACAGTCATATGGCTACACCTTC. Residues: CASSSSGTQSYGYTF.

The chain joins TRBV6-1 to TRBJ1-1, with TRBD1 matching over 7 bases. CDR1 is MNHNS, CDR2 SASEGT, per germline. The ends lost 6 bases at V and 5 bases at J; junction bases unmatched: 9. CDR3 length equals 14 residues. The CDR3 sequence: CASRSTGAGTEAFF. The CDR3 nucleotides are TGTGCCAGCAGATCCACAGGGGCTGGGACTGAAGCTTTCTTT.

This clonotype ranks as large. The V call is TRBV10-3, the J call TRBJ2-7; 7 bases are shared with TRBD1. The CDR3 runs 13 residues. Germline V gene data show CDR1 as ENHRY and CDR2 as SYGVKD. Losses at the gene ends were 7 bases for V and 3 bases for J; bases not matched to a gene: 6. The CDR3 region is CAITPGQDYEQYF. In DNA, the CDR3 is TGTGCCATCACCCCTGGACAGGACTACGAGCAGTACTTC.

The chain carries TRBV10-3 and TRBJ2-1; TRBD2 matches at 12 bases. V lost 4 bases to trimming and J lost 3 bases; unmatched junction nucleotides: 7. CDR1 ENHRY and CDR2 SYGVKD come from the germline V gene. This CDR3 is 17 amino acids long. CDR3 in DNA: TGTGCCATCAGTGGACTAGCGGGGGCCGTGAACTACAATGAGCAGTTCTTC. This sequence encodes CAISGLAGAVNYNEQFF.

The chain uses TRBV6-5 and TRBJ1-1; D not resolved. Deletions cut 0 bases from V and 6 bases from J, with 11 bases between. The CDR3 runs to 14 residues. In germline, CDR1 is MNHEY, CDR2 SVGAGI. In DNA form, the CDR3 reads TGTGCCAGCAGTTACTCGACGCGTCTGGCTGAAGCTTTCTTT. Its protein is CASSYSTRLAEAFF.

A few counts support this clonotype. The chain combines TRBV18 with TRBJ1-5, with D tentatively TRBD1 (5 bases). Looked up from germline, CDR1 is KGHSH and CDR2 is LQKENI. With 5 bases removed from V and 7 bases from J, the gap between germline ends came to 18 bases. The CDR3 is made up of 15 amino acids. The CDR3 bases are TGTGCCAGCTCATCCGGGACCGGCGGAGGACAGCCCCAGCATTTT. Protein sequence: CASSSGTGGGQPQHF.

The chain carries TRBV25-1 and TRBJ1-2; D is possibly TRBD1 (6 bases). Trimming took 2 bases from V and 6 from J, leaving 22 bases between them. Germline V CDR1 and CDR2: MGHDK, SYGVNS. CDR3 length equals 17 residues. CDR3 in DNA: TGTGCCAGCAGTGAACGGAATGGGGCGACGGGGGCGGATGGCTACACCTTC. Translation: CASSERNGATGADGYTF.

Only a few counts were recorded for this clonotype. This CDR3 reads CSARPGSINTEAFF. The CDR3 DNA reads as TGCAGTGCTAGACCCGGCTCCATCAACACTGAAGCTTTCTTT. The chain is built from TRBV20-1 and TRBJ1-1; D ambiguous. The CDR3 consists of 14 residues. Germline V gene sequence: CDR1 DFQATT, CDR2 SNEGSKA (reference sequence). The ends were cut back, 2 bases at V and 2 bases at J, with 12 bases in the middle.

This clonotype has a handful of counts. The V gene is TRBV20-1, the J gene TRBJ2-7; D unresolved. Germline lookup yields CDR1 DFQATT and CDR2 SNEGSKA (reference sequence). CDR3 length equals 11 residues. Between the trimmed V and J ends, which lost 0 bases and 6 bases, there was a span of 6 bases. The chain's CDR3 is CSAREQFEQYF. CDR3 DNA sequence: TGCAGTGCTAGAGAACAGTTCGAGCAGTACTTC.